This T cell receptor (beta chain) came from a study of shared clonotypes between healthy human individuals. On this clone: No antigen is known for it.

Whole-study findings and limits: Non-shared clonotypes showed lower generation probabilities than clonotypes common to all four donors.

Profiling relied on immunoSEQ multiplex PCR, and the TCRdb table lists in-frame clones only, not all of them. The data hold about 92,000 clones, with about 70% observed a single time. The TCR comes from a man aged 25-45 years in good health. The sequencing sample was made of memory CD8+ T cells sorted from blood. The subset denotes: CD45RO+ cells pooled with CCR7-negative TemRA cells.

DNA for the CDR3: TGTGCCAGCAGTTTTGGGGGTTGGGACAGGGTAAACGAGCAGTACTTC. Its translation is CASSFGGWDRVNEQYF. The chain carries TRBV27 and TRBJ2-7; 9 bases fit TRBD1. The germline V gene encodes CDR1 MNHEY and CDR2 SMNVEV (reference sequence). The V gene end was trimmed by 3 bases and the J gene end by 5 bases; junction bases not matched to a gene: 11. The CDR3 totals 16 residues.